This section outlines one TCR beta chain sequence together with its context. The antigen is unknown. These data come from a study of CD4 T cells in relation to SARS-CoV-2 and coronaviruses. In the study overall: TCR beta CDR3s were sequenced after approximately ten-day antigen culture of PBMCs. Study results and limitations: Crossreactivity was assessed only for spike protein, not other viral proteins.

Some clones are missing from TCRdb's copy, which holds only in-frame ones; the method was immunoSEQ multiplex PCR. The sample gives around 20,000 clones, about 77% of which show up once; 15% to 20% is in the top ten. CD4+ T cells from unexposed donors were obtained before the COVID-19 pandemic (2011-2018). Isolation of CD4+ T cells took place after less than twelve days in culture. Unexposed-donor CD4+ T cells were probed with SARS-CoV-2 S/N and four cold-coronavirus spikes, cells permitting. The CDR3 runs 13 residues. Looked up from germline, CDR1 is SGHAT and CDR2 is FQNNGV. V was trimmed by 2 bases and J by 0 bases, leaving 5 bases between them.

This chain links TRBV11-2 with TRBJ2-7; D is uncertain. Sequenced input: CD4+ T cells from PBMCs, cultured in vitro. The sequence derives from a human donor in good health. CDR3 amino acids: CASSLSISYEQYF. The CDR3 DNA sequence: TGTGCCAGCAGCTTAAGTATCTCCTACGAGCAGTACTTC.